The entry that follows covers one T cell receptor (beta chain) sequence. Its antigen is not known. The CDR3 has 15 amino acids. Germline-derived CDR1 and CDR2 are MNHNS and SASEGT. The V end was cut by 0 bases, the J end by 0 bases, with 9 bases between. The sample originates from a study of graft-versus-host responses after intestinal transplantation. About the research overall: Tacrolimus plus steroids were given to all recipients for two to three years, preceded by anti-thymocyte globulin induction. Whole-study findings and limits: Early post-transplant HvG declines showed an association with peak circulating GvH clone levels. Allograft graft-versus-host to host-versus-graft clonal ratios ran high in patients with graft-donor T cell macrochimerism.

The method was immunoSEQ multiplex PCR; TCRdb's version includes in-frame clones alone and lacks a portion of them. Found here are about 70,000 clones, nearly 90% of them singletons; the top ten hold approximately 4.1%. The sample in question was unstimulated CD8+ T cells sorted from spleen or lymph node cells, obtained before transplant. This chain joins TRBV6-1 and TRBJ2-7; D is possibly TRBD2 (6 bases). The receptor was isolated from a human donor who was the organ donor for an intestinal transplant. The CDR3 spells CASSEAGGASYEQYV. In DNA form, the CDR3 reads TGTGCCAGCAGTGAAGCGGGCGGGGCCTCCTACGAGCAGTACGTC.